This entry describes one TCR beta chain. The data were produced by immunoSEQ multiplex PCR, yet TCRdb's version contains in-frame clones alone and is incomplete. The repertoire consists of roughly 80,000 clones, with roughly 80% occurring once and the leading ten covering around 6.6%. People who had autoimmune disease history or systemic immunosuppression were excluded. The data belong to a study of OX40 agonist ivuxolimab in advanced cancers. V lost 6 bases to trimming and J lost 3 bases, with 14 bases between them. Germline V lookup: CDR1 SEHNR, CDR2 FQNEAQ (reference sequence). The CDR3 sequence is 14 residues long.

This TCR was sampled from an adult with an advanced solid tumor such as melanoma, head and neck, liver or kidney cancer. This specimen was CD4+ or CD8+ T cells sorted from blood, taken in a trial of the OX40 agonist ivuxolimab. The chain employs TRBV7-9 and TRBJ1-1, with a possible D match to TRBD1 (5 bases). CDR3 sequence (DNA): TGTGCCAGCAGTCTCCGTTTGGGGGACACTGAAGCTTTCTTT. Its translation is CASSLRLGDTEAFF.